One sample yielded the 14 T cell receptor beta chains listed below, sequenced in a study of blood T cell repertoires in COVID-19. Only in-frame clones appear in the TCRdb table, and some are missing; sequencing was by immunoSEQ multiplex PCR. The top ten clones hold about 9.6% of a sample with hundreds of thousands of clones, roughly 80% of them seen once. The sequenced material came from peripheral blood. Source of these receptors: a man older than 75 with acute or convalescent COVID-19.

The chain carries TRBV27 and TRBJ1-5; TRBD1 agrees at 8 bases. CDR3 length: 13 amino acids. Germline V gene data show CDR1 as MNHEY and CDR2 as SMNVEV (reference sequence). J gave up 6 bases and V 6 bases, and 4 bases lay outside the gene matches. The CDR3, as DNA: TGTGCCAGCAGCCGGGACAGGATTCAGCCCCAGCATTTT. This translates into CASSRDRIQPQHF.

This sequence joins TRBV6-5 and TRBJ1-6; possibly TRBD1 for D (5 bases). The CDR3 is made up of 13 amino acids. V was trimmed by 6 bases and J by 8 bases, leaving 11 bases between them. Germline CDR1 reads MNHEY; CDR2 reads SVGAGI. For the CDR3, the DNA is TGTGCCAGCAGCCGGGGGACGGATTCACCCCTCCACTTT. This translates into CASSRGTDSPLHF.

The chain uses TRBV7-9 and TRBJ1-1; D call uncertain. Trimming removed 0 bases from V and 0 bases from J, with 11 bases in between. The germline CDR1 and CDR2 sequences are SEHNR and FQNEAQ (reference sequence). This CDR3 comprises 16 residues. CDR3 in amino acids: CASSLALTGMNTEAFF. DNA of the CDR3: TGTGCCAGCAGCTTAGCGTTGACGGGGATGAACACTGAAGCTTTCTTT.

This clone was counted a single time. The chain uses TRBV3-1 (or the pseudogene TRBV3-2) and TRBJ1-1, with a weak D call TRBD1 (6 bases). V was clipped by 4 bases and J by 9 bases, with 15 bases between them. The CDR3 consists of 13 residues. CDR1 LGHDT and CDR2 YNNKEL come from the germline V gene (reference sequence). CDR3 protein: CASSPGTPPQAFF. CDR3 DNA sequence: TGTGCCAGCAGCCCCGGGACACCTCCTCAAGCTTTCTTT.

J is TRBJ2-5 and V is TRBV24-1; the match to TRBD2 covers 8 bases. Germline assignment: CDR1 KGHDR and CDR2 SFDVKD. The CDR3 extends over 15 amino acids. The V gene end was trimmed by 3 bases and the J gene end by 5 bases; junction bases not matched to a gene: 7. CDR3 coding DNA: TGTGCCACCAGTGATCGCCGGGGGGGAGGGGAGACCCAGTACTTC. Its protein product is CATSDRRGGGETQYF.

The chain is built from TRBV18 and TRBJ2-2; TRBD1 aligns across 9 bases. Germline V gene data show CDR1 as KGHSH and CDR2 as LQKENI. Losses at the gene ends were 3 bases for V and 5 bases for J; bases not matched to a gene: 4. The length of the CDR3 is 15 residues. The CDR3 sequence is CASSPGQGRTGELFF. CDR3 in DNA: TGTGCCAGCTCACCGGGACAGGGCCGAACCGGGGAGCTGTTTTTT. Together with reference TRBV18 and TRBJ2-2, the CDR3 gives the full variable domain: NAGVMQNPRHLVRRRGQEARLRCSPMKGHSHVYWYRQLPEEGLKFMVYLQKENIIDESGMPKERFSAEFPKEGPSILRIQQVVRGDSAAYFCASSPGQGRTGELFFGEGSRLTVL.

In its sample, this clone was seen once. The rearrangement links TRBV11-3 to TRBJ2-6, with TRBD1 identical over 8 bases. The V gene's germline CDR1 is SGHNT and CDR2 YENEEA. J gave up 2 bases and V 6 bases, and 12 bases lay outside the gene matches. This CDR3 region has 18 residues. The CDR3 coding sequence is TGTGCCAGCAGAACCCCCGGGACAGGCCCCCCTGGGGCCAACGTCCTGACTTTC. It is translated as CASRTPGTGPPGANVLTF.

The chain carries TRBV18 and TRBJ2-3; D remains ambiguous. The CDR3 runs to 15 residues. The germline V gene encodes CDR1 KGHSH and CDR2 LQKENI. Trimming stripped 3 bases from V and 0 bases from J, with 10 bases between. Here the CDR3 DNA reads TGTGCCAGCTCACCCTACGTGAGTAGCACAGATACGCAGTATTTT. Protein product: CASSPYVSSTDTQYF. Full variable domain (remainder filled in from reference TRBV18 and TRBJ2-3): NAGVMQNPRHLVRRRGQEARLRCSPMKGHSHVYWYRQLPEEGLKFMVYLQKENIIDESGMPKERFSAEFPKEGPSILRIQQVVRGDSAAYFCASSPYVSSTDTQYFGPGTRLTVL.

The rearrangement uses TRBV18 and TRBJ2-3, with a possible D match to TRBD2 (6 bases). This CDR3 contains 15 residues. Per the germline V gene, CDR1 is KGHSH and CDR2 is LQKENI. Trimming took off 5 bases at V and 5 bases at J, with 17 bases between the two ends. CDR3 coding DNA: TGTGCCAGCTCATCAACCCAACTAGCCGAAGATACGCAGTATTTT. Amino acids: CASSSTQLAEDTQYF.

The chain couples TRBV6-5 to TRBJ2-5; D unclear. The CDR3 contains 16 residues. V was trimmed by 4 bases and J by 5 bases, leaving 20 bases between them. CDR1 MNHEY and CDR2 SVGAGI come from the germline V gene. The CDR3 is CASSLTSAGHGETQYF. The CDR3 coding sequence is TGTGCCAGCAGTTTGACCTCCGCTGGCCACGGGGAGACCCAGTACTTC.

The chain couples TRBV5-1 to TRBJ2-1, with D possibly matching TRBD1 (6 bases). CDR1 is SGHRS and CDR2 is YFSETQ in the germline V gene. This CDR3 has 16 amino acids. Trimming left V 3 bases short and J 0 bases short, with 13 bases between. DNA for the CDR3: TGCGCCAGCAGCTCCCAGGGGCGCCTCTCCTACAATGAGCAGTTCTTC. This sequence encodes CASSSQGRLSYNEQFF.

The V call is TRBV2, the J call TRBJ2-1, with TRBD2 matching 8 bases. CDR1 and CDR2 (germline): SNHLY, FYNNEI. V was pared by 2 bases and J by 5 bases, with 5 bases of the junction left unmatched. The CDR3 has 15 residues. In DNA form, the CDR3 reads TGTGCCAGCAGTGAACAGCGGGGGCGGAACAATGAGCAGTTCTTC. As protein: CASSEQRGRNNEQFF. Combining the CDR3 with reference TRBV2 and TRBJ2-1 gives the whole variable domain EPEVTQTPSHQVTQMGQEVILRCVPISNHLYFYWYRQILGQKVEFLVSFYNNEISEKSEIFDDQFSVERPDGSNFTLKIRSTKLEDSAMYFCASSEQRGRNNEQFFGPGTRLTVL.

The chain uses TRBV2 and TRBJ1-3, with unresolved D. From germline, CDR1 is SNHLY and CDR2 FYNNEI. CDR3 length: 17 amino acids. V gave up 2 bases and J gave up 0 bases, with 14 bases separating them. The CDR3 loop is CASSEQVRGYSGNTIYF. CDR3 bases: TGTGCCAGCAGTGAACAGGTTCGCGGGTACTCTGGAAACACCATATATTTT. The full variable domain, rest sourced from reference TRBV2 and TRBJ1-3, is EPEVTQTPSHQVTQMGQEVILRCVPISNHLYFYWYRQILGQKVEFLVSFYNNEISEKSEIFDDQFSVERPDGSNFTLKIRSTKLEDSAMYFCASSEQVRGYSGNTIYFGEGSWLTVV.

The genes are TRBV24-1 and TRBJ1-2, with 7 bases identical to TRBD1. V gave up 5 bases and J gave up 2 bases; unmatched junction bases: 4. The length of the CDR3 is 14 residues. The germline V gene has CDR1 KGHDR and CDR2 SFDVKD. CDR3 in DNA: TGTGCCACCAGTGCCGAGACAGGGAACTATGGCTACACCTTC. Its protein is CATSAETGNYGYTF.